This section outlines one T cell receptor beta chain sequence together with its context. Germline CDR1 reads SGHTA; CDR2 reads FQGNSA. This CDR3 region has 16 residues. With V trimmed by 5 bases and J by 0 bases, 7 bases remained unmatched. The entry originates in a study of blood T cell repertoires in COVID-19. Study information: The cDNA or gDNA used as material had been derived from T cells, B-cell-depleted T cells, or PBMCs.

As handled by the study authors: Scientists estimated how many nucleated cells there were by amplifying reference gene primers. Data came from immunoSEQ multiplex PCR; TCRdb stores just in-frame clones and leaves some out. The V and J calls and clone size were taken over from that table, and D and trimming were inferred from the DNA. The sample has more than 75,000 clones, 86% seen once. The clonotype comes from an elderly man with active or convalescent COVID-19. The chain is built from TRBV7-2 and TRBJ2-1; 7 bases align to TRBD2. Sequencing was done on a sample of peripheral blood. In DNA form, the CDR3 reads TGTGCCAGCAGCCGGACTAGGGAGAGCTCCTACAATGAGCAGTTCTTC. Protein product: CASSRTRESSYNEQFF.